These 31 T cell receptor beta chains share one sample of origin, sequenced in a study of cytotoxic CD8 clonotypes in ibrutinib-treated CLL listed by TCRdb under 2021. The time point label, as the study defines it: approximately 25 months on ibrutinib. Library construction relied on the immunoSEQ multiplex PCR assay. Here the immuneACCESS table is served through TCRdb, limited to in-frame sequences with V and J called. Missing clones are a known gap in these copies; in checked studies unresolved V genes cover under half, and the rest lacks a known reason. This sample lists about 130,000 clones; roughly 85% were detected once. 2% to 2.5% of the sample is held by the ten biggest clonotypes. The material sequenced was PBMCs, taken after 24 months of ibrutinib treatment. These receptors were obtained from a human donor with chronic lymphocytic leukemia.

For the CDR3, the DNA is TGTGCCAGCAGTTTTAGGACGACCACTGAAGCTTTCTTT. This sequence encodes CASSFRTTTEAFF. The chain is built from TRBV28 and TRBJ1-1; D not resolved. Trimming removed 3 bases from V and 4 bases from J, with 9 bases in between. CDR1 is MDHEN, CDR2 SYDVKM, per germline. This CDR3 has 13 amino acids. The entire variable domain, with the rest obtained from reference TRBV28 and TRBJ1-1, is as follows: DVKVTQSSRYLVKRTGEKVFLECVQDMDHENMFWYRQDPGLGLRLIYFSYDVKMKEKGDIPEGYSVSREKKERFSLILESASTNQTSMYLCASSFRTTTEAFFGQGTRLTVV.

The chain carries TRBV7-2 and TRBJ2-3; D possibly corresponds to TRBD2 (5 bases). The CDR3 totals 14 residues. Per germline, CDR1 SGHTA and CDR2 FQGNSA. The germline V and J ends were trimmed by 5 bases and 0 bases, with 9 bases remaining between them. The CDR3 DNA follows: TGTGCCAGCAGCGAACGGGGTAGCACAGATACGCAGTATTTT. This encodes CASSERGSTDTQYF. The full variable domain, rest sourced from reference TRBV7-2 and TRBJ2-3, is GAGVSQSPSNKVTEKGKDVELRCDPISGHTALYWYRQSLGQGLEFLIYFQGNSAPDKSGLPSDRFSAERTGGSVSTLTIQRTQQEDSAVYLCASSERGSTDTQYFGPGTRLTVL.

The genes are TRBV19 and TRBJ2-1; TRBD1 matches at 10 bases. This CDR3 has 14 amino acids. CDR1 and CDR2 from the germline V gene are LNHDA and SQIVND (reference sequence). V dropped 7 bases and J dropped 8; count of bases not matched to a gene: 8. In nucleotides, the CDR3 is TGTGCCAGTAAGAGACAGGGGGCCGGGGATGAGCAGTTCTTC. Translated, it gives CASKRQGAGDEQFF.

This rearrangement joins TRBV18 to TRBJ1-1, with a weak D call TRBD1 (6 bases). The V end was cut by 4 bases, the J end by 1 base, with 13 bases between. In germline, CDR1 is KGHSH, CDR2 LQKENI. This CDR3 has 15 residues. In DNA form, the CDR3 reads TGTGCCAGCTCACGGAACGGACAGACGAACACTGAAGCTTTCTTT. Its protein is CASSRNGQTNTEAFF.

This clone was counted a single time. The rearrangement links TRBV18 to TRBJ2-5, with a weak D call TRBD2 (5 bases). In germline, CDR1 is KGHSH, CDR2 LQKENI. The CDR3 runs 14 residues. Trimming removed 4 bases at V and 4 bases at J, with 13 bases between. The chain's CDR3 is CASSLGLGAETQYF. The CDR3 DNA reads as TGTGCCAGCTCACTAGGACTTGGTGCAGAGACCCAGTACTTC.

V gene TRBV7-3 combines with J gene TRBJ2-7; D may correspond to TRBD1 or TRBD2 (5 bases each). The CDR3 is 16 residues long. Germline lookup yields CDR1 SGHTA and CDR2 FQGTGA. The ends were cut back, 0 bases at V and 7 bases at J, with 19 bases in the middle. The CDR3 DNA reads as TGTGCCAGCAGCTTAACCCGGGACGGTGGGGCAGGAGAGCAGTACTTC. It encodes CASSLTRDGGAGEQYF.

The chain has TRBV7-2 and TRBJ2-7; no reliable D call. The V gene lost 5 bases and the J gene lost 2 bases, with 16 bases spanning the gap. The CDR3 totals 15 residues. The V gene's germline CDR1 is SGHTA and CDR2 FQGNSA. CDR3 in DNA: TGTGCCAGCAGCCGAACAACCCCCCCGCCCTACGAGCAGTACTTC. It specifies CASSRTTPPPYEQYF.

The genes are TRBV7-2 and TRBJ2-6, with 12 bases matching TRBD1. CDR3 length: 18 amino acids. Per germline, CDR1 SGHTA and CDR2 FQGNSA. Trimming took 5 bases from V and 5 from J; bases not matched to a gene: 10. The DNA of the CDR3 is TGTGCCAGCAGCCCCACGGGACAGGGGGCGTCTAGGGCCAACGTCCTGACTTTC. It codes for CASSPTGQGASRANVLTF.

This chain links TRBV18 with TRBJ2-3; TRBD2 agrees at 9 bases. The CDR3 loop spans 14 amino acids. The V gene's germline CDR1 is KGHSH and CDR2 LQKENI. Trimming cost V 6 bases and J 7 bases; bases outside gene matches: 8. The CDR3 DNA sequence: TGTGCCAGCTCCCCCGGACTAGCGCAAAATACGCAGTATTTT. It encodes CASSPGLAQNTQYF.

V is TRBV18 and J is TRBJ2-1; 10 bases align to TRBD2. The V and J ends lost 3 bases and 4 bases, in that order; junction bases with no gene match: 6. This CDR3 has 16 residues. Per the germline V gene, CDR1 is KGHSH and CDR2 is LQKENI. Here the CDR3 DNA reads TGTGCCAGCTCACCCCCGGCTAGCGGGAGATACAATGAGCAGTTCTTC. This gives the protein CASSPPASGRYNEQFF.

To note about this clone: Other nucleotide sequences from this sample produce the same CDR3. This sequence joins TRBV7-2 and TRBJ1-5; no firm D call. This CDR3 has 13 residues. Germline loops: CDR1 SGHTA, CDR2 FQGNSA. Trimming stripped 1 base from V and 7 bases from J, with 8 bases between. The CDR3 bases are TGTGCCAGCAGCTTAGGAGGGTTCCAGCCCCAGCATTTT. Translation gives CASSLGGFQPQHF.

The rearrangement uses TRBV28 and TRBJ2-7, with 9 bases aligning to TRBD2. CDR1 and CDR2 from the germline V gene are MDHEN and SYDVKM. The CDR3 is made up of 15 amino acids. V lost 6 bases, J lost 3 bases, and 9 bases stayed unmatched. The CDR3 region is CASSRLAVVGYEQYF. The CDR3 DNA sequence: TGTGCCAGCAGCCGACTAGCGGTAGTGGGCTACGAGCAGTACTTC.

The chain links TRBV5-6 to TRBJ2-7; 8 bases fit TRBD1. The CDR3 length is 15 residues. Per the germline V gene, CDR1 is SGHDT and CDR2 is YYEEEE. V shed 4 bases, J shed 3 bases, and the junction held 9 bases outside the gene matches. The CDR3 bases are TGTGCCAGCAGCCTAAGTCCAGGGGGCTACTACGAGCAGTACTTC. The encoded protein is CASSLSPGGYYEQYF.

This clone was picked up one time. The rearrangement uses TRBV27 and TRBJ2-2; TRBD2 agrees at 8 bases. This CDR3 contains 15 residues. CDR1 and CDR2 (germline): MNHEY, SMNVEV (reference sequence). J gave up 4 bases and V 0 bases, and 1 base lay outside the gene matches. Here the CDR3 DNA reads TGTGCCAGCAGTTTATCGGGACTAGGCACCGGGGAGCTGTTTTTT. Its protein is CASSLSGLGTGELFF.

To note about this clone: The sample holds other DNA sequences that translate to the same CDR3. This rearrangement joins TRBV5-4 to TRBJ1-2; the match to TRBD1 covers 7 bases. In germline, CDR1 is SGHNT, CDR2 YYREEE (reference sequence). The CDR3 covers 12 residues. V lost 1 base to trimming and J lost 12 bases; unmatched junction nucleotides: 6. Written as DNA, the CDR3 is TGTGCCAGCAGCTTGAGTAGGGGGCGTCACACCTTC. Protein: CASSLSRGRHTF.

The chain carries TRBV4-1 and TRBJ1-5, with D hard to call. The CDR3 spans 14 residues. Germline lookup yields CDR1 MGHRA and CDR2 YSYEKL. Trimming shortened V by 0 bases and J by 7 bases, and 10 bases separated the two germline ends. For the CDR3, the DNA is TGCGCCAGCAGCCAAGATCATGGGAGACAGCCCCAGCATTTT. Amino acid sequence: CASSQDHGRQPQHF.

The rearrangement joins TRBV19 to TRBJ2-1; 9 bases match TRBD1. Germline loops: CDR1 LNHDA, CDR2 SQIVND (reference sequence). Germline trimming cut 5 bases from V and 6 bases from J; bases unmatched to any gene: 8. The length of the CDR3 is 15 residues. The CDR3 nucleotides are TGTGCCAGTAGTCGCTTGTGGACAGGGGTCAATGAGCAGTTCTTC. Amino acids: CASSRLWTGVNEQFF.

This clone was counted between two and nine times. This sequence joins TRBV7-3 and TRBJ2-5; 7 nucleotides align to TRBD2. Germline values: CDR1 SGHTA, CDR2 FQGTGA. This CDR3 region has 13 residues. Trimming at V came to 5 bases and at J to 3 bases, leaving 3 bases not matched to a gene. CDR3 in DNA: TGTGCCAGCAGCGTTCTAGCGGAAGAGACCCAGTACTTC. Encoded protein: CASSVLAEETQYF.

The CDR3 sequence: CASRQGLGNEQFF. In DNA, the CDR3 is TGTGCCAGCAGACAGGGTTTAGGGAATGAGCAGTTCTTC. The chain is built from TRBV6-4 and TRBJ2-1; TRBD1 might be the D (6 bases). The CDR3 is made up of 13 amino acids. V lost 6 bases to trimming and J lost 7 bases, with 13 bases between them. From germline, CDR1 is MRHNA and CDR2 SNTAGT.

This chain joins TRBV29-1 and TRBJ2-1; D not resolved. The V end was cut by 6 bases, the J end by 0 bases, with 9 bases between. The length of the CDR3 is 13 residues. The germline gives CDR1 SQVTM, CDR2 ANQGSEA. The CDR3 region is CSVAKNSYNEQFF. The CDR3 DNA reads TGCAGCGTGGCGAAAAACTCCTACAATGAGCAGTTCTTC.

The CDR3 spells CASSGGTGAYSGANVLTF. The CDR3 nucleotides read TGCGCCAGCAGCGGAGGGACAGGGGCTTACTCTGGGGCCAACGTCCTGACTTTC. The chain employs TRBV5-1 and TRBJ2-6, with 10 bases fitting TRBD1. The CDR3 runs to 18 residues. CDR1 and CDR2 from the germline V gene are SGHRS and YFSETQ. The V and J ends lost 4 bases and 0 bases, in that order; junction bases with no gene match: 7.

This sequence joins TRBV28 and TRBJ1-5, with a possible D match to TRBD1 (5 bases). Germline CDR1 MDHEN, CDR2 SYDVKM. CDR3 length: 13 amino acids. V gave up 6 bases and J gave up 2 bases, with 8 bases separating them. CDR3 region: CASSQGGNQPQHF. The CDR3 bases are TGTGCCAGCAGCCAGGGTGGCAATCAGCCCCAGCATTTT.

The chain couples TRBV4-1 to TRBJ2-3; no clear D. Germline-derived CDR1 and CDR2 are MGHRA and YSYEKL. Trimming took 5 bases from V and 4 from J, leaving 10 bases between them. The CDR3 is 13 amino acids. The CDR3 DNA sequence: TGCGCCAGCAGCAGCCCGACGGCAGATACGCAGTATTTT. As protein: CASSSPTADTQYF.

The rearrangement links TRBV11-2 to TRBJ1-1; maybe TRBD1 (5 bases). CDR3 length: 12 amino acids. In germline, CDR1 is SGHAT, CDR2 FQNNGV. V was pared by 3 bases and J by 6 bases, with 8 bases between. CDR3 bases: TGTGCCAGCAGCTTCCGGGACTCTGAAGCTTTCTTT. It encodes CASSFRDSEAFF.

V and J are TRBV6-1 and TRBJ2-1; no clear D. The ends were cut back, 2 bases at V and 2 bases at J, with 10 bases in the middle. CDR1 and CDR2 (germline): MNHNS, SASEGT. The CDR3 totals 15 residues. Here the CDR3 reads CASSELGGTYNEQFF. CDR3 DNA: TGTGCCAGCAGTGAATTGGGTGGTACCTACAATGAGCAGTTCTTC.

The sample holds a few counts of this clone. The chain has TRBV13 and TRBJ2-7; possible D gene TRBD1, 5 bases. Trimming took off 3 bases at V and 0 bases at J, with 15 bases between the two ends. This CDR3 has 16 residues. Per the germline V gene, CDR1 is PRHDT and CDR2 is FYEKMQ (reference sequence). Here the CDR3 DNA reads TGTGCCAGCAGCTTGCGTGCAGGGCTCCTCTCCTACGAGCAGTACTTC. It translates to CASSLRAGLLSYEQYF.

This clone was counted once. This sequence joins TRBV29-1 and TRBJ2-5; TRBD1 matches at 7 bases. V shed 2 bases and J 6 bases; nucleotides not matched to a gene: 6. CDR3 length equals 13 residues. Germline CDR1 SQVTM, CDR2 ANQGSEA. CDR3 DNA: TGCAGCGTTGAACTAGACAGGGCCCAGACCCAGTACTTC. This sequence encodes CSVELDRAQTQYF.

In the case of this clone: At one end the junction does not follow the germline gene, possibly because of a read error. Other DNA sequences in the sample encode the same CDR3. This rearrangement joins TRBV5-4 to TRBJ1-2, with 7 bases that match TRBD1. The length of the CDR3 is 12 residues. Looked up from germline, CDR1 is SGHNT and CDR2 is YYREEE (reference sequence). The CDR3 reads CASSLSRGRHTF. The DNA for the CDR3 is TGTGCCAGCAGCTTGAGTAGGGGGCGTCACACTTTC.

In its sample, this clone was seen a few times. The V gene is TRBV6-1, the J gene TRBJ2-1, with D tentatively TRBD2 (6 bases). With 5 bases removed from V and 10 bases from J, the gap between germline ends came to 15 bases. This CDR3 spans 13 amino acids. CDR1 and CDR2 from the germline V gene are MNHNS and SASEGT. CDR3 nucleotide sequence: TGTGCCAGCAGTATGGGACTTGTCGGGGAGCAGTTCTTC. Protein: CASSMGLVGEQFF.

The chain links TRBV20-1 to TRBJ1-2, with unresolved D. Trimming took 5 bases from V and 5 from J, leaving 9 bases between them. The germline CDR1 and CDR2 sequences are DFQATT and SNEGSKA (reference sequence). This CDR3 is 11 amino acids long. The CDR3 DNA is TGCAGTGCTCACGTAGGTTATGGCTACACCTTC. As protein: CSAHVGYGYTF.

The chain links TRBV30 to TRBJ1-2, with 7 bases fitting TRBD1. CDR1 GTSNPN and CDR2 SVGIG come from the germline V gene (reference sequence). The CDR3 loop spans 12 amino acids. The V and J ends lost 4 bases and 6 bases, in that order; junction bases with no gene match: 5. CDR3 protein: CAWTGGWNGYTF. The CDR3 coding sequence is TGTGCCTGGACAGGGGGGTGGAATGGCTACACCTTC.